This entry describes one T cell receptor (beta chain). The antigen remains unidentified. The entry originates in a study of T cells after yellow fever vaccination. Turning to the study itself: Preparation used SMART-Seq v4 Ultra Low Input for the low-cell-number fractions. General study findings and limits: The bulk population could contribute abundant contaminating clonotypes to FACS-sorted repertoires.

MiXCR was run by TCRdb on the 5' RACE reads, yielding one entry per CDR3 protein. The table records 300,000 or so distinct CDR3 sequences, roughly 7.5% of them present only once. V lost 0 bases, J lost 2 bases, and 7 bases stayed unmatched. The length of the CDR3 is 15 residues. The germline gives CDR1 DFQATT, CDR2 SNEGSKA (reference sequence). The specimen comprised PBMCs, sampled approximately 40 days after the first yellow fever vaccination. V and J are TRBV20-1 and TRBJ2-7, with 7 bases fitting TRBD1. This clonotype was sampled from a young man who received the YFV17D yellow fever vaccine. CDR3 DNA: TGCAGTGCTAGAGACACAGGGGAAACCCCCTACGAGCAGTACGTC. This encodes CSARDTGETPYEQYV.